This section outlines one T cell receptor beta chain sequence together with its context. Generated by immunoSEQ multiplex PCR, the TCRdb table keeps only in-frame clones and is missing some. Seen here are about 49,000 clones, 75% to 85% observed once, and the top ten hold about 10%. The entry originates in a study of PD-L1 blockade in urothelial cancer. Overall study: Patients commenced intravenous atezolizumab, 1,200 mg every 3 weeks, in about 2014.

This sample's time point: pretreatment peripheral blood. V was trimmed by 7 bases and J by 0 bases, leaving 11 bases between them. Germline assignment: CDR1 LGHNT and CDR2 FRNRAP. This CDR3 region has 14 residues. This specimen was PBMCs, taken around atezolizumab (anti-PD-L1) treatment. V usage is TRBV12-5 and J usage is TRBJ2-3; D ambiguous. The receptor's source is a man in his 70s with urothelial cancer. DNA for the CDR3: TGTGCTAGTGCCCAGGCCCTTAGCACAGATACGCAGTATTTT. Residues: CASAQALSTDTQYF.